The clone carrying this TCR beta chain was recorded at least ten times. The antigen remains undetermined. As the method for making TCR beta libraries, quantitative 5'-RACE with molecular barcodes was used. One entry per CDR3 protein results from TCRdb running MiXCR on the 5' RACE reads. The repertoire holds around 25,000 distinct CDR3 sequences, with just over 2.5% as singletons. These data belong to a study of CD8 T cells in ankylosing spondylitis. Study findings and constraints: Clones linked to the disease showed a CD8+ phenotype. They occurred at relatively low frequencies in peripheral blood. There was reportedly significant enrichment of clones that were disease-linked in matched ankylosing spondylitis synovial fluid. One TCR beta motif, made up of roughly 8 highly homologous variants, appeared characteristic of ankylosing spondylitis blood.

Trimming shortened V by 2 bases and J by 7 bases, and 9 bases separated the two germline ends. Per germline, CDR1 SGDLS and CDR2 YYNGEE. This CDR3 is built from 13 residues. Sequenced: blood, either unsorted or a sorted T cell fraction (not recorded which). The rearrangement joins TRBV9 to TRBJ2-2; maybe TRBD2 (5 bases). The sequence was obtained from a female donor with ankylosing spondylitis or in good health (not recorded which). The CDR3 coding sequence is TGTGCCAGCAGCGTGCGGGTTGTCGGGGAGCTGTTTTTT. Translated: CASSVRVVGELFF. Full variable domain (outside the CDR3, taken from reference TRBV9 and TRBJ2-2): DSGVTQTPKHLITATGQRVTLRCSPRSGDLSVYWYQQSLDQGLQFLIQYYNGEERAKGNILERFSAQQFPDLHSELNLSSLELGDSALYFCASSVRVVGELFFGEGSRLTVL.